This T cell receptor (beta chain) derives from a study of Ad26.COV2.S vaccination and SARS-CoV-2 variants. Study at large: Once, or twice with 56 days between doses, Ad26.COV2.S was given intramuscularly. Findings and caveats of the study: Reports say spike-specific CD8+ and CD4+ T cell responses covered substantial breadth after vaccination. Whether participants received vaccine or placebo, their non-spike TCR breadth was similar.

Of note for this clone: Antigen unknown.

V was clipped by 5 bases and J by 4 bases; unmatched bases: 8. Per the germline V gene, CDR1 is SGHAT and CDR2 is FQNNGV. The CDR3 has 15 amino acids. The treatment: around 19 received Ad26.COV2.S at low or high dose, single or two shots; several received placebo; per-sample allocation not given. The samples date from day 63 after the first vaccine or placebo injection. The table came from immunoSEQ multiplex PCR; TCRdb's copy has only in-frame clones and leaves some out. This table has some 350,000 clones, approximately 84% appearing once. Here the sequenced sample was peripheral blood, taken in a trial of Ad26.COV2.S vaccine versus placebo. The chain employs TRBV11-2 and TRBJ1-2; 9 bases are shared with TRBD1. This receptor was obtained from a person between 18 and 65 years old who received the Ad26.COV2.S COVID-19 vaccine or a placebo. CDR3 in DNA: TGTGCCAGCAGCACTAGGACAGGGGTTCTCTATGGCTACACCTTC. The encoded protein is CASSTRTGVLYGYTF. Filled out from reference TRBV11-2 and TRBJ1-2, the complete variable domain reads EAGVAQSPRYKIIEKRQSVAFWCNPISGHATLYWYQQILGQGPKLLIQFQNNGVVDDSQLPKDRFSAERLKGVDSTLKIQPAKLEDSAVYLCASSTRTGVLYGYTFGSGTRLTVV.